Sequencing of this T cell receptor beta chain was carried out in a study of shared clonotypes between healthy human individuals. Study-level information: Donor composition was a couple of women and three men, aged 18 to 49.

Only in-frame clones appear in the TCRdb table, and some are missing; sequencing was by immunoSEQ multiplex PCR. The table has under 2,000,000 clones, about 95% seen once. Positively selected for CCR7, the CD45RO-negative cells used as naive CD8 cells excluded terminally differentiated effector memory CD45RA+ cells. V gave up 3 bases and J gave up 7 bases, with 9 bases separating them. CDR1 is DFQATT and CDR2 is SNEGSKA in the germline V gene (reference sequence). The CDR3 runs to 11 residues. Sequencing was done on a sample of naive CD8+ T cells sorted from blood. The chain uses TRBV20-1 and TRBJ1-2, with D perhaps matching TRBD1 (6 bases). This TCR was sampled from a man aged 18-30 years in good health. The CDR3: CSASGGAGYTF. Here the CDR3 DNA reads TGCAGTGCTAGCGGGGGGGCTGGCTACACCTTC.